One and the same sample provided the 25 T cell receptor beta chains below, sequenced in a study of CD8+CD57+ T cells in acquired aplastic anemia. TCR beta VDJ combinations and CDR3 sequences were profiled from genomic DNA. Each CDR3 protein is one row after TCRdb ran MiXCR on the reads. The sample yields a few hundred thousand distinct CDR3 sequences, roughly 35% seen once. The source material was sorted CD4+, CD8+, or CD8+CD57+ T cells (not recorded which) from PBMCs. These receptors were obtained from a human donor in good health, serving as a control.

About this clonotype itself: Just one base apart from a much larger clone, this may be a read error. The CDR3 spells CSARVETSGNNEQFF. The DNA for the CDR3 is TGCAGTGCTAGGGTCGAGACTAGCGGTAACAATGAGCAGTTCTTC. The V gene is TRBV20-1, the J gene TRBJ2-1; TRBD2 matches at 9 bases. Germline lookup yields CDR1 DFQATT and CDR2 SNEGSKA (reference sequence). V gave up 3 bases and J gave up 5 bases; unmatched junction bases: 8. The CDR3 sequence is 15 residues long.

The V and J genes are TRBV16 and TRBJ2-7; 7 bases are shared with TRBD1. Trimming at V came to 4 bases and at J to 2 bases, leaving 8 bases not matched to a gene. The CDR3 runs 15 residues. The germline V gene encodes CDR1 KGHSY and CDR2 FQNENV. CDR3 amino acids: CASSPRQGETYEQYF. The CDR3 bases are TGTGCCAGCAGCCCGCGGCAGGGGGAGACCTACGAGCAGTACTTC.

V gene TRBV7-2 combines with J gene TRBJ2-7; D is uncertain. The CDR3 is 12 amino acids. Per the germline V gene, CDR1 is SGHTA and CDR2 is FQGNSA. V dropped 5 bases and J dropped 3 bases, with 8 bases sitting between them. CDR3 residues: CASSQTRYEQYF. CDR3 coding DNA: TGTGCCAGCAGCCAGACACGCTACGAGCAGTACTTC.

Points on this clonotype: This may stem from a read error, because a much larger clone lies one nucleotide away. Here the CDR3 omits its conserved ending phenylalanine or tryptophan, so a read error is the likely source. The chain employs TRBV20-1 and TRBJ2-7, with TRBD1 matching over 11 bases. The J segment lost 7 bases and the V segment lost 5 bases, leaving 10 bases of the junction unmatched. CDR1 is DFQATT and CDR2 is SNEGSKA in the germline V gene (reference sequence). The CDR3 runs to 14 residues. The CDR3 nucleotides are TGCAGTGCTTACACAGGACAGGGGGCGGAGGAGCAGTACCTC. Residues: CSAYTGQGAEEQYL.

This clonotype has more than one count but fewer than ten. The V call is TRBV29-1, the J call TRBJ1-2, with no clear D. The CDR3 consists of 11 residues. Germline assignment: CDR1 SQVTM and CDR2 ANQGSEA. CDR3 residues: CSGISGGEYTF. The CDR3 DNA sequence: TGCAGTGGTATTAGTGGTGGGGAGTACACCTTC.

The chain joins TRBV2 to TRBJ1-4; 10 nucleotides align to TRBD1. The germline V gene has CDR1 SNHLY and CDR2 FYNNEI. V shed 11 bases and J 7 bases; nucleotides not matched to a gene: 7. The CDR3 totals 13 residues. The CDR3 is CARTRDRGEKLFF. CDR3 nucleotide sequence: TGTGCCCGCACCCGGGACAGGGGTGAAAAACTGTTTTTT.

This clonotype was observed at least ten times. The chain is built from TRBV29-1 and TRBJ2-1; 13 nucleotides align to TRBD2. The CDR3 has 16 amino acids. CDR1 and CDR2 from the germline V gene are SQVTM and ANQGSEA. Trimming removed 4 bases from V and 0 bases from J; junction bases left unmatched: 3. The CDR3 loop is CSVAGTSGTSYNEQFF. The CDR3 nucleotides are TGCAGCGTTGCAGGGACTAGCGGGACCTCCTACAATGAGCAGTTCTTC.

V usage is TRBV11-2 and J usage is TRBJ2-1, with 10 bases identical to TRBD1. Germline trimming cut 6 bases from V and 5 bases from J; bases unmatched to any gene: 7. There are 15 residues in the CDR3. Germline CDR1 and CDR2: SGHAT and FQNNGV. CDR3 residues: CASRSPGQGNNEQFF. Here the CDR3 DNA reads TGTGCCAGCAGGTCGCCGGGACAGGGGAACAATGAGCAGTTCTTC.

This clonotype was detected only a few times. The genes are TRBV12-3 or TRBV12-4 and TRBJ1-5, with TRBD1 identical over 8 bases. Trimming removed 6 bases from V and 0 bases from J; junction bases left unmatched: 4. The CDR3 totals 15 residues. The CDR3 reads CASRHRGDSNQPQHF. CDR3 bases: TGTGCCAGCAGACACAGGGGGGATAGCAATCAGCCCCAGCATTTT.

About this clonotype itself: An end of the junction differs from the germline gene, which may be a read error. As DNA, the CDR3 is TGTGCCACCAGTTTCCTCGAGGGGGAAGCCTTCTTT. Its protein is CATSFLEGEAFF. This rearrangement joins TRBV24-1 to TRBJ1-1; tentatively, D is TRBD1 (6 bases). Per the germline V gene, CDR1 is KGHDR and CDR2 is SFDVKD. CDR3 size: 12 residues.

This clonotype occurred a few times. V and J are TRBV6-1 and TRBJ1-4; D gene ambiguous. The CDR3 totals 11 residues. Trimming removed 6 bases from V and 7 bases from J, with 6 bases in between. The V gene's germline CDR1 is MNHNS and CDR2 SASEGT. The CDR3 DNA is TGTGCCAGCAGGAGGGTTGAAAAACTGTTTTTT. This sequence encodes CASRRVEKLFF.

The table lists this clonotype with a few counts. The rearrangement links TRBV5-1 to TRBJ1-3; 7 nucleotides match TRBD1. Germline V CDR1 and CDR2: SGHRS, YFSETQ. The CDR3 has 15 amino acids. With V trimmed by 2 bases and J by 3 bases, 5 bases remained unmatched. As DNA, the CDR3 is TGCGCCAGCAGCTTTATGGGACAGCTTGGAAACACCATATATTTT. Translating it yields CASSFMGQLGNTIYF. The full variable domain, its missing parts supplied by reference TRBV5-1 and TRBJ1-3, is KAGVTQTPRYLIKTRGQQVTLSCSPISGHRSVSWYQQTPGQGLQFLFEYFSETQRNKGNFPGRFSGRQFSNSRSEMNVSTLELGDSALYLCASSFMGQLGNTIYFGEGSWLTVV.

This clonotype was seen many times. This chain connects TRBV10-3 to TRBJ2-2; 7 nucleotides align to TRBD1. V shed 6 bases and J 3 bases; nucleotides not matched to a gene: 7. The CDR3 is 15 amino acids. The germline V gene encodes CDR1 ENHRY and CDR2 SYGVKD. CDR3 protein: CAIRNRGGDTGELFF. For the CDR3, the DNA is TGTGCCATCAGGAACAGGGGTGGCGACACCGGGGAGCTGTTTTTT.

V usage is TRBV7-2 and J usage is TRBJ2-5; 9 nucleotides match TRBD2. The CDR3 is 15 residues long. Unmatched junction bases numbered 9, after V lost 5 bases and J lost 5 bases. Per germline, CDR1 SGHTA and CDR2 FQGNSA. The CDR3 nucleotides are TGTGCCAGCAGCCCAAGCGGGGGGACCGTGGAGACCCAGTACTTC. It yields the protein CASSPSGGTVETQYF. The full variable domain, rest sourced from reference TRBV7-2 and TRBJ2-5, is GAGVSQSPSNKVTEKGKDVELRCDPISGHTALYWYRQSLGQGLEFLIYFQGNSAPDKSGLPSDRFSAERTGGSVSTLTIQRTQQEDSAVYLCASSPSGGTVETQYFGPGTRLLVL.

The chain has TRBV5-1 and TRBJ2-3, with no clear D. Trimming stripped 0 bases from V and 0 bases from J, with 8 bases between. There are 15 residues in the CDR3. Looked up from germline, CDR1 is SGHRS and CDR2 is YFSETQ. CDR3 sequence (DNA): TGCGCCAGCAGCTTGGTTTCAGGAAGCACAGATACGCAGTATTTT. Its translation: CASSLVSGSTDTQYF. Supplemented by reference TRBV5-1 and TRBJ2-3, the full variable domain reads KAGVTQTPRYLIKTRGQQVTLSCSPISGHRSVSWYQQTPGQGLQFLFEYFSETQRNKGNFPGRFSGRQFSNSRSEMNVSTLELGDSALYLCASSLVSGSTDTQYFGPGTRLTVL.

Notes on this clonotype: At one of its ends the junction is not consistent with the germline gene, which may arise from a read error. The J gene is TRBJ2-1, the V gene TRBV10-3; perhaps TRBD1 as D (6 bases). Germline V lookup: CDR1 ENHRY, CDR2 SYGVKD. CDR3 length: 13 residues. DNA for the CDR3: TGTGCCATCGGACAGAGCTCCTACAATGAGCAGTCCTTC. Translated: CAIGQSSYNEQSF.

This chain's CDR3 is CASSFISDEQYF. The CDR3 DNA reads as TGTGCCAGCAGCTTCATTTCTGACGAGCAGTACTTC. The chain uses TRBV7-2 and TRBJ2-7, with D unclear. CDR3 length: 12 residues. The V gene lost 3 bases and the J gene lost 5 bases, with 8 bases spanning the gap. Germline V gene lookup returns CDR1 SGHTA and CDR2 FQGNSA.

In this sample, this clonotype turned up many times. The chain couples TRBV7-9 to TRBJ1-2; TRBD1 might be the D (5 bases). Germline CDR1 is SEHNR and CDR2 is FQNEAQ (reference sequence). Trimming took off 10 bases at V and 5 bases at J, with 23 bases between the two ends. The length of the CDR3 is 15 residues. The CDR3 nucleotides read TGTGCCATACGGGACTCGGGGCAGAACGAATATGGCTACACCTTC. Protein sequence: CAIRDSGQNEYGYTF. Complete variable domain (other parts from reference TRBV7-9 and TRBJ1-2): DTGVSQNPRHKITKRGQNVTFRCDPISEHNRLYWYRQTLGQGPEFLTYFQNEAQLEKSRLLSDRFSAERPKGSFSTLEIQRTEQGDSAMYLCAIRDSGQNEYGYTFGSGTRLTVV.

CDR3 nucleotides: TGTGCCAGCAGCTTTCATGGAGGGGGCTCCTACAATGAGCAGTTCTTC. Protein sequence: CASSFHGGGSYNEQFF. The chain has TRBV11-1 and TRBJ2-1; D possibly matches TRBD1 or TRBD2 (6 bases each). Per the germline V gene, CDR1 is SGHAT and CDR2 is FQDESV (reference sequence). This CDR3 spans 16 amino acids. Trimming pared 3 bases from V and 0 bases from J, leaving 12 bases between.

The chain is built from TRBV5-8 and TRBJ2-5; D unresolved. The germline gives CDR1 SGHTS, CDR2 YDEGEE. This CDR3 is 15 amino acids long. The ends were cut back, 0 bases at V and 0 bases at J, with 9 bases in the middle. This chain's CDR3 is CASSLAGQDQETQYF. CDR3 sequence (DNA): TGTGCCAGCAGCTTGGCCGGCCAGGACCAAGAGACCCAGTACTTC. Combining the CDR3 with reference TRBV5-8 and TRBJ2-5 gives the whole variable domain EAGVTQSPTHLIKTRGQQATLRCSPISGHTSVYWYQQALGLGLQFLLWYDEGEERNRGNFPPRFSGRQFPNYSSELNVNALELEDSALYLCASSLAGQDQETQYFGPGTRLLVL.

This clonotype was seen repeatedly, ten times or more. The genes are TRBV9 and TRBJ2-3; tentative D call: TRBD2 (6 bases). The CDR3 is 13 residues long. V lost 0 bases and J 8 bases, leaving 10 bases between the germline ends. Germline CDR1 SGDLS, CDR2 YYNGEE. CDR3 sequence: CASSVALGGTQYF. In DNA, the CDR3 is TGTGCCAGCAGCGTAGCTTTGGGGGGTACGCAGTATTTT.

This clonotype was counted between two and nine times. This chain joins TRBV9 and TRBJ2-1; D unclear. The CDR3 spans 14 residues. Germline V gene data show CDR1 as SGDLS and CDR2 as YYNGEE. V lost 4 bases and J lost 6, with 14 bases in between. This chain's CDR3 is CASSPFSALNEQFF. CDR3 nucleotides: TGTGCCAGCAGCCCCTTTTCGGCCCTCAATGAGCAGTTCTTC.

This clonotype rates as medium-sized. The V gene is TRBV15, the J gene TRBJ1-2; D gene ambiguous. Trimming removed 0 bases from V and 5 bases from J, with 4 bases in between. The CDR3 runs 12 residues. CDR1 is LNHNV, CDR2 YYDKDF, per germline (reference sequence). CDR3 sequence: CATSRDEYGYTF. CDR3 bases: TGTGCCACCAGCAGAGATGAGTATGGCTACACCTTC.

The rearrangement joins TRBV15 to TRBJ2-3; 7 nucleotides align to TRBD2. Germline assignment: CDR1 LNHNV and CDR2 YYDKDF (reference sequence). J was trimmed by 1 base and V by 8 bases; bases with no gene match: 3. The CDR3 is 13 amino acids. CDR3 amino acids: CATRSGGTDTQYF. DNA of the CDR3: TGTGCCACCCGGAGCGGGGGCACAGATACGCAGTATTTT.

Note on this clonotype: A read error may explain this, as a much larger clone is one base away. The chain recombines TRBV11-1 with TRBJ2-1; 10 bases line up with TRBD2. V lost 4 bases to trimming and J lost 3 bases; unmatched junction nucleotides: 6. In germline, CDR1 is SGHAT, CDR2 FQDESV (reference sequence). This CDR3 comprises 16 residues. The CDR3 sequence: CASSSGLATGYNEQFF. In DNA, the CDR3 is TGTGCCAGCAGCTCGGGACTAGCGACAGGCTACAATGAGCAGTTCTTC.